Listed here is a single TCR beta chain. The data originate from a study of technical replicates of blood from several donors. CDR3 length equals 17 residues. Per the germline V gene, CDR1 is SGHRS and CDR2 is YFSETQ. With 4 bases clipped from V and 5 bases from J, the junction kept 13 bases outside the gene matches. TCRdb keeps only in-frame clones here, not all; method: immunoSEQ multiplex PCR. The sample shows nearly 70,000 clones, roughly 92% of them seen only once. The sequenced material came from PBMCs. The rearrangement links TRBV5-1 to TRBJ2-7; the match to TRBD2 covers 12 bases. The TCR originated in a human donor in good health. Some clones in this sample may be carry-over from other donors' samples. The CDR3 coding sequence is TGCGCCAGCAGCCCGACCTCCCCTAGCGGGAGGGCCCACGAGCAGTACTTC. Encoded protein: CASSPTSPSGRAHEQYF.